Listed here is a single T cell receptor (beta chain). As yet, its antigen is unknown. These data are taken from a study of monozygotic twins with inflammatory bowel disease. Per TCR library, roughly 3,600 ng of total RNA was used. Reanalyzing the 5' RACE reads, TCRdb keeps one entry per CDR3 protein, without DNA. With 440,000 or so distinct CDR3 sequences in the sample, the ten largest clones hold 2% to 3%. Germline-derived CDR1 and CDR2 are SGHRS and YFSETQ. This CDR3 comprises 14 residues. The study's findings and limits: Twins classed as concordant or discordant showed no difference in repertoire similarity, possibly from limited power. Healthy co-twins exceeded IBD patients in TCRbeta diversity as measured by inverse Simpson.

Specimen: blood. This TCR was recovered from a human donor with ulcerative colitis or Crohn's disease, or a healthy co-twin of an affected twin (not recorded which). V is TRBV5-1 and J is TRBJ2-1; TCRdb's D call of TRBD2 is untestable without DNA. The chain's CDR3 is CASSSNPGPAEQFF.